The rows below give T cell receptor beta chains drawn from one sample of a study of blood T cell repertoires in COVID-19. Produced via immunoSEQ multiplex PCR; TCRdb's table is partial and in-frame only. The table shows approximately 200,000 clones, with 80% to 90% occurring only once. What was sequenced was peripheral blood. The receptors stem from a human donor with active or convalescent COVID-19. The donor label of this sample is uncertain. Each CDR3 is given with its conserved first and last residue. Fields, in order: D gene, clone size, V gene, J gene, CDR3 DNA, CDR3 protein. The D gene is left open where the match is weak. Clone sizes are given selectively: once, few, many, or a class where the clone is expanded.

-	few	TRBV27	TRBJ2-6	TGTGCCAGCAGTTTTTGGAGCTCTGGGGCCAACGTCCTGACTTTC	CASSFWSSGANVLTF
TRBD1	-	TRBV5-1	TRBJ1-5	TGCGCCAGCAGCGTGGGGGGACAGACCAATCAGCCCCAGCATTTT	CASSVGGQTNQPQHF
-	-	TRBV18	TRBJ2-2	TGTGCCAGCTCACCTAACCTCGTGAGCACCGGGGAGCTGTTTTTT	CASSPNLVSTGELFF
TRBD2	-	TRBV5-3	TRBJ2-3	TGTGCCACGCCACAGCCGGGACAAAGGCCGGGGGGGGATACGCAGTATTTT	CATPQPGQRPGGDTQYF
-	once	TRBV9	TRBJ1-1	TGTGCCAGCAGCGTTAAATCAGGGATGAACACTGAAGCTTTCTTT	CASSVKSGMNTEAFF
TRBD2	once	TRBV5-4	TRBJ2-7	TGTGCCAGCAGCCCCGGGACTAGCGGGACCCCCTACGAGCAGTACTTC	CASSPGTSGTPYEQYF
-	-	TRBV11-2	TRBJ1-2	TGTGCCAGCAATATGGGCAGGGAAGGCGGCTACACCTTC	CASNMGREGGYTF
TRBD2	-	TRBV28	TRBJ2-7	TGTGCCAGCAGTTTACGGGGACTAGCGGGAGTCTACGAGCAGTACTTC	CASSLRGLAGVYEQYF
TRBD1	-	TRBV9	TRBJ2-3	TGTGCCAGCAGCGTTGAGGGGGCGCCCGGTACGCAGTATTTT	CASSVEGAPGTQYF
-	-	TRBV7-8	TRBJ2-5	TGTGCCAGCAGCTTAGCAGGGGCATGGGGGCCAGATGAGACCCAGTACTTC	CASSLAGAWGPDETQYF